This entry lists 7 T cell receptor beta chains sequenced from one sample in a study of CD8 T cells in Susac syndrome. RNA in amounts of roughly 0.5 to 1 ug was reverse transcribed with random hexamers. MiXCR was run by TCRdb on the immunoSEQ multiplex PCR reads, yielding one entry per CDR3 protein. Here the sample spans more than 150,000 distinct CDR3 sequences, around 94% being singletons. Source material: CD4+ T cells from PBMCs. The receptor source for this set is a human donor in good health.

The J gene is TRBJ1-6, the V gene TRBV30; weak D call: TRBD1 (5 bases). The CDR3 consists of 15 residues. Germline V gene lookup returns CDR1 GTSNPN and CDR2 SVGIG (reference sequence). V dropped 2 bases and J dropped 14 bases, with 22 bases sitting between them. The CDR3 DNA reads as TGTGCCTGGAGTCCACCCCGCAGGGTCGGTGGCGCCCTCCACTTT. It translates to CAWSPPRRVGGALHF.

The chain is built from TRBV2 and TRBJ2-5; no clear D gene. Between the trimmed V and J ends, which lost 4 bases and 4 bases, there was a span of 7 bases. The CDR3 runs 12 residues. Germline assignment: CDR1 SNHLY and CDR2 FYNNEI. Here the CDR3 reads CASSAVRETQYF. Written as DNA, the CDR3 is TGTGCCAGCAGTGCGGTGCGAGAGACCCAGTACTTC. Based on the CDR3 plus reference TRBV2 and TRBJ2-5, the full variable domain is EPEVTQTPSHQVTQMGQEVILRCVPISNHLYFYWYRQILGQKVEFLVSFYNNEISEKSEIFDDQFSVERPDGSNFTLKIRSTKLEDSAMYFCASSAVRETQYFGPGTRLLVL.

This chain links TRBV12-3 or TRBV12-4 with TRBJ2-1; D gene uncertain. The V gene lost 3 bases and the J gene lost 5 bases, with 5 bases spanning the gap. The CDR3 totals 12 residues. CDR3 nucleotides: TGTGCCAGCAGTTTTATAAACAATGAGCAGTTCTTC. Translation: CASSFINNEQFF.

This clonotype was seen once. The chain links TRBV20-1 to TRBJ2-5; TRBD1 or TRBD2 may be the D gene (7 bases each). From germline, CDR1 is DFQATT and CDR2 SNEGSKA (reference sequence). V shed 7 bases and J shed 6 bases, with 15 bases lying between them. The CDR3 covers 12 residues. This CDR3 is CSVIQGGKTQYF. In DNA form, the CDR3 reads TGCAGTGTGATCCAGGGGGGGAAGACCCAGTACTTC.

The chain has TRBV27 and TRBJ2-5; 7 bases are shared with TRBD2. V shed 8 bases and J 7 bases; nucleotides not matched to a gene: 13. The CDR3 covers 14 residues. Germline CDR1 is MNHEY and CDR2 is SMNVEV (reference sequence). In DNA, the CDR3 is TGTGCCAGCGGCCCCGGGACTGGGGGGGTGACCCAGTACTTC. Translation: CASGPGTGGVTQYF.

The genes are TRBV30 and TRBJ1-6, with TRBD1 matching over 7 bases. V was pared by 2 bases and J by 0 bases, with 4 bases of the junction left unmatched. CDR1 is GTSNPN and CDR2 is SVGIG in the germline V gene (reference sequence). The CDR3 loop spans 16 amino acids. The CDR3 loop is CAWSWTGSSYNSPLHF. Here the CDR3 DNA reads TGTGCCTGGAGTTGGACAGGCTCCTCCTATAATTCACCCCTCCACTTT.

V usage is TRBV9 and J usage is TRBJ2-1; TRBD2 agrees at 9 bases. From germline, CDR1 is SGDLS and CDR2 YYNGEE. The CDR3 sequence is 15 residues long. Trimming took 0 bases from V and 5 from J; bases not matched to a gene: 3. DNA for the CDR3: TGTGCCAGCAGCGTAGATAGCGGGGGTCACAATGAGCAGTTCTTC. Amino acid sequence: CASSVDSGGHNEQFF.